This T cell receptor (beta chain) originates from a study of blood T cell repertoires in COVID-19. Study-wide background: Spain, Italy and the United States supplied samples that represented acute and convalescent COVID-19.

V was cut by 2 bases and J by 3 bases, with 14 bases left in between. CDR1 is SGHVS, CDR2 FNYEAQ, per germline. This CDR3 region has 15 residues. Only in-frame clones appear in the TCRdb table, and some are missing; sequencing was by immunoSEQ multiplex PCR. The sample lists 150,000 to 200,000 clones, 87% occurring once. Material for sequencing was peripheral blood. The V and J genes are TRBV7-6 and TRBJ2-7, with D tentatively TRBD1 (6 bases). This sequence was found in a human donor in a cohort sampled during active COVID-19. The CDR3 region is CASSLHWGPSYEQYF. The CDR3 DNA sequence: TGTGCCAGCAGCTTACATTGGGGGCCAAGCTACGAGCAGTACTTC. The entire variable domain, with the rest obtained from reference TRBV7-6 and TRBJ2-7, is as follows: GAGVSQSPRYKVTKRGQDVALRCDPISGHVSLYWYRQALGQGPEFLTYFNYEAQQDKSGLPNDRFSAERPEGSISTLTIQRTEQRDSAMYRCASSLHWGPSYEQYFGPGTRLTVT.